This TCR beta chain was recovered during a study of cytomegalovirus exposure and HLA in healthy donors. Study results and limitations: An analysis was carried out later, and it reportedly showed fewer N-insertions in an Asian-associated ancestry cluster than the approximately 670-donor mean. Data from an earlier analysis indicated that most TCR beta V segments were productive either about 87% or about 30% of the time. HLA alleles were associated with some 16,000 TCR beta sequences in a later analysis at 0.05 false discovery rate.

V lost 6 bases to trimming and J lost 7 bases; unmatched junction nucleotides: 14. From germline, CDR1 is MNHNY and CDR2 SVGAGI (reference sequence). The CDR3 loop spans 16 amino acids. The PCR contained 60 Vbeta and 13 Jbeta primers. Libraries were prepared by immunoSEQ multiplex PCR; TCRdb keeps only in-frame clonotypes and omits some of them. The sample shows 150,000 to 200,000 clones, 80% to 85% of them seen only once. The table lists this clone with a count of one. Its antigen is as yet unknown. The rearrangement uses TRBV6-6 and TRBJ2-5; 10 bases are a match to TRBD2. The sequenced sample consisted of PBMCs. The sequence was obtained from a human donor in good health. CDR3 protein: CASRPGGSGGDGTQYF. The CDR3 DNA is TGTGCCAGCAGACCCGGGGGGAGCGGGGGGGATGGGACCCAGTACTTC.